The 4 T cell receptor beta chains reported below all come from one sample, sequenced in a study of blood T cells in healthy people across ages. The authors ran a second PCR of about 6 to 11 cycles using a sample-barcoded 5' primer and a J-beta primer mix. TCRdb recomputed calls from the 5' RACE reads with MiXCR, one row per CDR3 protein. The data hold about 940,000 distinct CDR3 sequences, with 40% to 60% observed a single time. Sequencing was performed on blood. The receptors were sampled from a man aged 25 to 40 in good health.

This chain links TRBV7-8 with TRBJ2-6, with 9 bases lining up with TRBD1. The CDR3 contains 18 residues. Germline values: CDR1 SGHVS, CDR2 FQNEAQ. V shed 5 bases, J shed 4 bases, and the junction held 12 bases outside the gene matches. The CDR3 coding sequence is TGTGCCAGCAGCCCGCGCACAGGACAGGGGCGCGGGGCCAACGTCCTGACTTTC. Amino acids: CASSPRTGQGRGANVLTF.

A few counts support this clonotype. V usage is TRBV12-3 or TRBV12-4 and J usage is TRBJ2-1, with 9 bases identical to TRBD1. V trimming: 5 bases; J trimming: 9 bases; junction bases outside the gene matches: 11. CDR3 length: 15 residues. The CDR3 here is CASSPNTGGLSEQFF. CDR3 nucleotide sequence: TGTGCCAGCAGTCCAAATACAGGGGGCCTTTCTGAGCAGTTCTTC.

The chain recombines TRBV3-1 with TRBJ1-5; a weak D match, TRBD1 (6 bases). The V end lost 2 bases, the J end lost 7 bases, and 15 bases lay between the germline ends. The germline V gene encodes CDR1 LGHDT and CDR2 YNNKEL (reference sequence). CDR3 size: 15 residues. The CDR3 here is CASSQTGGTGQPQHF. The CDR3 DNA reads as TGTGCCAGCAGCCAAACTGGGGGCACCGGGCAGCCCCAGCATTTT.

This clonotype showed up just a few times. The V gene is TRBV7-9, the J gene TRBJ2-3; D gene uncertain. Germline CDR1 and CDR2: SEHNR and FQNEAQ (reference sequence). V was clipped by 2 bases and J by 2 bases, with 17 bases between them. CDR3 length: 17 residues. The CDR3 DNA is TGTGCCAGCAGCTTAATGTTGGTGGACCCTAACACAGATACGCAGTATTTT. Its translation: CASSLMLVDPNTDTQYF.